This T cell receptor (beta chain) was recovered during a study of blood T cell repertoires in COVID-19. The wider study: Collection of acute and convalescent COVID-19 samples took place in the United States, Italy and Spain. Nucleic acid was either cDNA or gDNA, and it came from T cells, B-cell-depleted T cells, or PBMCs.

TCRdb keeps only in-frame clones here, not all; method: immunoSEQ multiplex PCR. There are 150,000 to 200,000 clones in the sample; roughly nine tenths occur only once, and about 0.98% lies in the top ten. The CDR3 has 15 residues. V dropped 3 bases and J dropped 4; count of bases not matched to a gene: 9. Germline CDR1 and CDR2: SGDLS and YYNGEE. The sample comprised peripheral blood. The source is a young man with acute or convalescent COVID-19. The chain couples TRBV9 to TRBJ1-1, with TRBD1 identical over 7 bases. CDR3 amino acids: CASSEVRGLATEAFF. The DNA for the CDR3 is TGTGCCAGCAGCGAGGTCAGGGGGTTAGCCACTGAAGCTTTCTTT.